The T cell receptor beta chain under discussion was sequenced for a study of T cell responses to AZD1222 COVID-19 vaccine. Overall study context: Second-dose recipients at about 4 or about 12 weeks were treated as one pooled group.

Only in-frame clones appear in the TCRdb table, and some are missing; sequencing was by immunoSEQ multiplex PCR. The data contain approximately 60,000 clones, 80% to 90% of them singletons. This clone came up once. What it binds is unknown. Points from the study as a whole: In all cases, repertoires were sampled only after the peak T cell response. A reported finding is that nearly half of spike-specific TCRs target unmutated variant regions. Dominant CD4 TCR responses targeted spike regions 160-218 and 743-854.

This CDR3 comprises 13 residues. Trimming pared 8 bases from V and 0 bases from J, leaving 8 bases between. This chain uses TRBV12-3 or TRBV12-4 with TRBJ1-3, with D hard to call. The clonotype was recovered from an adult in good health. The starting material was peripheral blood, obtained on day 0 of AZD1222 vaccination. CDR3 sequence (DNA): TGTGCCAGCGGTAAGATCTCTGGAAACACCATATATTTT. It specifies CASGKISGNTIYF.